This TCR beta chain was sequenced during a study of blood T cell repertoires in COVID-19. As for the study in general: Sample material is recorded as cDNA or gDNA derived from T cells, B-cell-depleted T cells, or PBMCs.

TCRdb's copy holds only in-frame clones and misses some; the assay was immunoSEQ multiplex PCR. Of roughly 250,000 clones in the sample, about 87% were seen once. The cohort comprised adults aged about 18 to 100 years residing in approximately 25 US areas. Trimming shortened V by 6 bases and J by 4 bases, and 15 bases separated the two germline ends. Germline CDR1 reads SGHTA; CDR2 reads FQGNSA. This CDR3 is built from 14 residues. The chain joins TRBV7-2 to TRBJ1-2, with D possibly matching TRBD1 (6 bases). This clonotype was sampled from a woman aged 40 to 50 with acute COVID-19. What was sequenced was PBMCs or T cells enriched from blood (not recorded which). The CDR3 region has the DNA TGTGCCAGCAGTACCGAAACAGGGCCCTATGGCTACACCTTC. It yields the protein CASSTETGPYGYTF.